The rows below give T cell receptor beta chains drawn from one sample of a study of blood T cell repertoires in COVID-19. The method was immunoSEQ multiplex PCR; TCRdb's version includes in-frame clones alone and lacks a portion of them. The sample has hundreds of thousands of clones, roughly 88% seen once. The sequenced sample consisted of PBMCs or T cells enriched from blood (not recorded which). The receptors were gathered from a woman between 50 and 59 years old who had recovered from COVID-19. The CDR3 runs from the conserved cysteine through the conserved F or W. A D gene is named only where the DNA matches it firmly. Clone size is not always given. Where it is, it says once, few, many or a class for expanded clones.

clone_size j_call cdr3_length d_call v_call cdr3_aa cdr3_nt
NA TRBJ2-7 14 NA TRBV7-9 CASSLGRGSYEQYF TGTGCCAGCAGCTTAGGGCGGGGCTCCTACGAGCAGTACTTC
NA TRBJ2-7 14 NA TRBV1 CTTGDSLVGYEQYF TGCACCACGGGGGACAGCTTGGTCGGTTACGAGCAGTACTTC
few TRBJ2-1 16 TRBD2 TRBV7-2 CASSPWTSGTYNEQFF TGTGCCAGCAGCCCTTGGACTAGCGGGACCTACAATGAGCAGTTCTTC
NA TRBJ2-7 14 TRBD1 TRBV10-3 CAIGIQGSFGVQYF TGTGCCATCGGCATACAGGGGAGTTTTGGTGTGCAGTACTTC
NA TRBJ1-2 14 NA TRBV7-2 CASSSWTDNYGYTF TGTGCCAGCAGCTCCTGGACAGATAACTATGGCTACACCTTC
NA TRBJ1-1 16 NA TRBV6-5 CASSSWGVGRGTEAFF TGTGCCAGCAGTTCCTGGGGCGTAGGTAGGGGAACTGAAGCTTTCTTT
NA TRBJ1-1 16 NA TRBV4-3 CASSQTARQARTEAFF TGCGCCAGCAGCCAAACAGCCAGACAGGCGAGAACTGAAGCTTTCTTT
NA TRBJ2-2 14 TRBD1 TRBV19 CASSLTGATGELFF TGTGCCAGTAGTCTTACAGGGGCCACCGGGGAGCTGTTTTTT
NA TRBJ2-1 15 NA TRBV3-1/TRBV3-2 CASSQTRSSYNEQFF TGTGCCAGCAGCCAAACTAGGAGCTCCTACAATGAGCAGTTCTTC
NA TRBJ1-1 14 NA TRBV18 CASSPIQGYTEAFF TGTGCCAGCTCACCGATCCAGGGTTACACTGAAGCTTTCTTT
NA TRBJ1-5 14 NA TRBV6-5 CASSYTGFNQPQHF TGTGCCAGCAGTTATACCGGTTTCAATCAGCCCCAGCATTTT
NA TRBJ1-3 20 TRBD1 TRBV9 CASSVDLSIQGGFSGNTIYF TGTGCCAGCAGCGTAGATCTCTCGATACAGGGGGGTTTCTCTGGAAACACCATATATTTT
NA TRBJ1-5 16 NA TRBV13 CASSYQGKYSNQPQHF TGTGCCAGCAGCTATCAGGGGAAATATAGCAATCAGCCCCAGCATTTT
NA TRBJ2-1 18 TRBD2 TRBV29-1 CSVGGGLAGDFAYNEQFF TGCAGCGTAGGGGGGGGACTAGCGGGAGATTTTGCCTACAATGAGCAGTTCTTC
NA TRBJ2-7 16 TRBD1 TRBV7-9 CASSLGVTGPSYEQYF TGTGCCAGCAGCTTAGGGGTGACAGGGCCCTCCTACGAGCAGTACTTC
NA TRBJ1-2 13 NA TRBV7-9 CASSQREDGGYTF TGTGCCAGCAGTCAAAGGGAGGACGGCGGCTACACCTTC